Shown below are 3 T cell receptor beta chains from a single sample sequenced in a study of blood T cell repertoires in COVID-19. Sequencing was performed with immunoSEQ multiplex PCR; in TCRdb, only in-frame clones are kept and a portion is missing. The data hold around 100,000 clones, with approximately 88% observed a single time. The sequencing sample was made of peripheral blood. The source of these receptors is a woman aged 60 to 75 with acute or convalescent COVID-19.

The chain recombines TRBV6-6 with TRBJ1-4; possibly TRBD1 for D (6 bases). V was shortened by 4 bases and J by 10 bases, with 19 bases between the two germline ends. The V gene's germline CDR1 is MNHNY and CDR2 SVGAGI (reference sequence). This CDR3 spans 15 amino acids. CDR3 sequence: CASSSPAGALAKLFF. Written as DNA, the CDR3 is TGTGCCAGCAGTTCCCCGGCAGGGGCGCTAGCAAAACTGTTTTTT.

This clone was counted a single time. The chain uses TRBV5-8 and TRBJ1-3; D gene ambiguous. Germline V gene lookup returns CDR1 SGHTS and CDR2 YDEGEE. Deletions cut 1 base from V and 0 bases from J, with 11 bases between. CDR3 length equals 16 residues. For the CDR3, the DNA is TGTGCCAGCAGCTTGATGTATCCCGGCTCTGGAAACACCATATATTTT. As protein: CASSLMYPGSGNTIYF.

As for this clone: The junction differs from germline at one of its ends, possibly a read error. The rearrangement joins TRBV6-1 to TRBJ1-4; the D gene is possibly TRBD1 (5 bases). Germline lookup yields CDR1 MNHNS and CDR2 SASEGT. The CDR3 loop spans 15 amino acids. Here the CDR3 reads CASSEASRVGEKLFF. CDR3 sequence (DNA): TGTGCCAGCAGCGAAGCGAGCAGGGTGGGTGAAAAACTGTTTTTT.